This T cell receptor (beta chain) was captured by sequencing in a study of cytomegalovirus exposure and HLA in healthy donors. The overall study: The use of the same platform for the 120 or so validation repertoires and the roughly 730 first-cohort repertoires was reported by a later analysis. General study points: Under in vitro conditions, a few CMV-associated chains were confirmed as specific for CMV antigens.

Sequencing was performed with immunoSEQ multiplex PCR; in TCRdb, only in-frame clones are kept and a portion is missing. This table has around 350,000 clones, roughly 89% appearing once. For this clone: Its antigen is still unknown.

This sequence originates from a woman in her late teens or twenties in good health and CMV-seronegative. The sequencing sample was made of PBMCs.

The CDR3 DNA reads TGTGCCAGTAGTGCCTTGGTCGGGGTCTATAATAGCAATCAGCCCCAGCATTTT. Translation: CASSALVGVYNSNQPQHF. The gene calls are TRBV19 and TRBJ1-5; no clear D gene. Germline CDR1 is LNHDA and CDR2 is SQIVND (reference sequence). The length of the CDR3 is 18 residues. V lost 5 bases, J lost 0 bases, and 20 bases lay in between.